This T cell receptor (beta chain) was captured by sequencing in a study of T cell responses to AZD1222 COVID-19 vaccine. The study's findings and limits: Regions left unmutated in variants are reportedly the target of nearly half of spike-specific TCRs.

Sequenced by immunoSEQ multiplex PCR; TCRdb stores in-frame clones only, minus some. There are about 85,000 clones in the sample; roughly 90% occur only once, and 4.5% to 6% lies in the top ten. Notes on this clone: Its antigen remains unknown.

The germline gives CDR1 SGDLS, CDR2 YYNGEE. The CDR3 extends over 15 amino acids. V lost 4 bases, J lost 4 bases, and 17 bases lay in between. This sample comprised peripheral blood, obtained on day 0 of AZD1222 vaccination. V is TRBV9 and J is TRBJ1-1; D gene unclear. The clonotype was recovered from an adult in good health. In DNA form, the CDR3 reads TGTGCCAGCAGCCCCGATCCGGGAATCGTCACTGAAGCTTTCTTT. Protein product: CASSPDPGIVTEAFF.